Following are 13 T cell receptor beta chains from one sample sequenced in a study of blood T cell repertoires in COVID-19. The repertoire was sequenced with immunoSEQ multiplex PCR; TCRdb's copy has only in-frame clones and lacks some. The sample has tens of thousands of clones; 80% to 90% are singletons. Sequencing was performed on peripheral blood. Every receptor here comes from an elderly woman with acute or convalescent COVID-19.

This rearrangement joins TRBV5-4 to TRBJ2-3; D is possibly TRBD2 (6 bases). Per the germline V gene, CDR1 is SGHNT and CDR2 is YYREEE (reference sequence). CDR3 size: 17 residues. V dropped 0 bases and J dropped 1 base, with 15 bases sitting between them. The CDR3 nucleotides are TGTGCCAGCAGCTTGGGGGGACTGCGAGTTGGCACAGATACGCAGTATTTT. Protein: CASSLGGLRVGTDTQYF.

The chain has TRBV3-1 (or the pseudogene TRBV3-2) and TRBJ2-2; tentatively, D is TRBD2 (6 bases). The germline V gene encodes CDR1 LGHDT and CDR2 YNNKEL (reference sequence). CDR3 size: 17 residues. The V gene lost 3 bases and the J gene lost 2 bases, with 16 bases spanning the gap. CDR3 protein: CASSHFRDFLNTGELFF. Here the CDR3 DNA reads TGTGCCAGCAGCCATTTCCGGGACTTCCTAAACACCGGGGAGCTGTTTTTT.

The DNA for the CDR3 is TGTGCCAGCAGCTCTTTTTGGGGTGGGGGGGGCAATCAGCCCCAGCATTTT. Its translation: CASSSFWGGGGNQPQHF. The V gene is TRBV27, the J gene TRBJ1-5; D perhaps matches TRBD1 (5 bases). The CDR3 extends over 17 amino acids. The germline CDR1 and CDR2 sequences are MNHEY and SMNVEV (reference sequence). The V and J ends lost 6 bases and 2 bases respectively, with 20 bases between them.

In this sample, this clone turned up a few times. The J gene is TRBJ1-4, the V gene TRBV27; D gene unclear. Germline values: CDR1 MNHEY, CDR2 SMNVEV (reference sequence). The CDR3 has 13 amino acids. V was pared by 3 bases and J by 5 bases, with 7 bases between. DNA for the CDR3: TGTGCCAGCAGTTTTTCGGGGAATGAAAAACTGTTTTTT. This translates into CASSFSGNEKLFF.

The V and J genes are TRBV10-1 and TRBJ2-7; TRBD2 agrees at 9 bases. The CDR3 length is 15 residues. Germline assignment: CDR1 WNHNN and CDR2 SYGVQD (reference sequence). Germline trimming cut 1 base from V and 0 bases from J; bases unmatched to any gene: 1. CDR3: CASSELAGVSYEQYF. The CDR3 nucleotides are TGCGCCAGCAGTGAGTTAGCGGGGGTCTCCTACGAGCAGTACTTC.

The CDR3 protein is CASSPSRQGTYEQYF. The CDR3, as DNA: TGTGCCAGCAGTCCCTCCAGGCAGGGCACCTACGAGCAGTACTTC. V usage is TRBV27 and J usage is TRBJ2-7, with D tentatively TRBD1 (5 bases). CDR1 and CDR2 from the germline V gene are MNHEY and SMNVEV (reference sequence). This CDR3 contains 15 residues. Trimming pared 5 bases from V and 2 bases from J, leaving 16 bases between.

V and J are TRBV6-1 and TRBJ1-5; no definite D call. The germline V gene encodes CDR1 MNHNS and CDR2 SASEGT. V dropped 0 bases and J dropped 4 bases, with 7 bases sitting between them. This CDR3 has 14 residues. This chain's CDR3 is CASSEAGLNQPQHF. Written as DNA, the CDR3 is TGTGCCAGCAGTGAAGCCGGTCTTAATCAGCCCCAGCATTTT.

This clone was counted ten times or more. V is TRBV5-1 and J is TRBJ2-3, with 12 bases matching TRBD2. The CDR3 extends over 17 amino acids. Per the germline V gene, CDR1 is SGHRS and CDR2 is YFSETQ. The trim removed 5 bases at V and 1 base at J, leaving 8 bases unmatched. The CDR3 is CASSGRLAGVRTDTQYF. The DNA for the CDR3 is TGCGCCAGCAGTGGGCGACTAGCGGGGGTACGCACAGATACGCAGTATTTT.

This chain links TRBV4-1 with TRBJ1-2; no reliable D call. This CDR3 contains 15 residues. The germline V gene has CDR1 MGHRA and CDR2 YSYEKL. V lost 1 base to trimming and J lost 4 bases, with 13 bases between them. The CDR3 protein is CASSQVSGIGYGYTF. CDR3 DNA sequence: TGCGCCAGCAGCCAAGTGTCAGGAATTGGCTATGGCTACACCTTC.

The V gene is TRBV6-5, the J gene TRBJ1-1, with a tentative D call TRBD1 (6 bases). V lost 6 bases, J lost 1 base, and 15 bases lay in between. In germline, CDR1 is MNHEY, CDR2 SVGAGI. The CDR3 totals 15 residues. The CDR3 sequence is CASRQRQVPNTEAFF. CDR3 nucleotides: TGTGCCAGCAGACAACGACAGGTACCGAACACTGAAGCTTTCTTT.

This chain connects TRBV6-5 to TRBJ1-1; 7 bases are a match to TRBD1. From germline, CDR1 is MNHEY and CDR2 SVGAGI. The CDR3 contains 14 residues. V shed 4 bases, J shed 2 bases, and the junction held 4 bases outside the gene matches. This CDR3 reads CASSSGTANTEAFF. The CDR3 DNA sequence: TGTGCCAGCAGTTCCGGGACAGCTAACACTGAAGCTTTCTTT.

The CDR3 bases are TGTGCCAGCAGCCGAGAAAGGGGCTTAGGCAATGAGCAGTTCTTC. This codes for CASSRERGLGNEQFF. The chain carries TRBV13 and TRBJ2-1, with D perhaps TRBD1 (5 bases). The CDR3 is 15 amino acids. Trimming pared 5 bases from V and 6 bases from J, leaving 17 bases between. Germline CDR1 reads PRHDT; CDR2 reads FYEKMQ (reference sequence).

V is TRBV28 and J is TRBJ1-3; D is unclear. Germline V gene data show CDR1 as MDHEN and CDR2 as SYDVKM. V lost 3 bases and J 0 bases, leaving 12 bases between the germline ends. The CDR3 loop spans 16 amino acids. The CDR3 loop reads CASSFIRLSSGNTIYF. CDR3 DNA: TGTGCCAGCAGTTTCATCCGACTGAGCTCTGGAAACACCATATATTTT.